This T cell receptor (beta chain) was sequenced during a study of blood T cell repertoires in COVID-19. Study context: T cells, B-cell-depleted T cells, or PBMCs provided the cDNA or gDNA that served as material.

Enrolled through a virtual design, the participants were between 18 and 89 years of age and came from 24 US areas. Germline V CDR1 and CDR2: LNHDA, SQIVND (reference sequence). Trimming took 5 bases from V and 5 from J, leaving 9 bases between them. The CDR3 is 12 amino acids. Libraries were prepared by immunoSEQ multiplex PCR; TCRdb keeps only in-frame clonotypes and omits some of them. The sample includes hundreds of thousands of clones, approximately 90% of them seen just once. The chain links TRBV19 to TRBJ1-1; no clear D gene. Sequencing input: PBMCs or T cells enriched from blood (not recorded which). The TCR sequence derives from a man younger than 35 who had recovered from COVID-19. The CDR3 nucleotides read TGTGCCAGTAGTCCAGGAATAACTGAAGCTTTCTTT. This gives the protein CASSPGITEAFF. The full variable domain, completed using reference TRBV19 and TRBJ1-1, is DGGITQSPKYLFRKEGQNVTLSCEQNLNHDAMYWYRQDPGQGLRLIYYSQIVNDFQKGDIAEGYSVSREKKESFPLTVTSAQKNPTAFYLCASSPGITEAFFGQGTRLTVV.